This T cell receptor (beta chain) was retrieved from a study of PD-1 blockade in classical Hodgkin lymphoma. The table came from immunoSEQ multiplex PCR; TCRdb's copy has only in-frame clones and leaves some out. This sample has about 97,000 clones, with roughly 88% found just once. Per the germline V gene, CDR1 is MDHEN and CDR2 is SYDVKM. J lost 0 bases, V lost 3 bases, and 3 bases had no gene match. This CDR3 comprises 16 residues. Every patient had relapsed following autologous stem cell transplantation, and cohorts differed in brentuximab vedotin exposure. The chain has TRBV28 and TRBJ2-2; 8 nucleotides agree with TRBD1. The sequence derives from a human donor with classical Hodgkin lymphoma. Material: peripheral blood mononuclear cells (PBMCs), obtained at baseline. The CDR3 spells CASSLAGGTNTGELFF. CDR3 nucleotide sequence: TGTGCCAGCAGTTTGGCAGGGGGCACGAACACCGGGGAGCTGTTTTTT.